This T cell receptor (beta chain) was obtained from a study of patients and donors after allogeneic stem cell transplantation. Germline values: CDR1 SNHLY, CDR2 FYNNEI. The CDR3 consists of 10 residues. TCRdb reanalysed the RT-PCR reads using MiXCR and keeps one entry per CDR3 protein. The table has about 90,000 distinct CDR3 sequences, under 50% seen once. Details on this clonotype: One end of the junction does not line up with germline, which may come from a read error.

This TCR was recovered from a human donor who was either an allogeneic HSCT recipient or a stem cell or donor lymphocyte infusion donor (not recorded which). It is not recorded whose cells these are; they may come from a transplant donor. The V call is TRBV2, the J call TRBJ2-5; D gene ambiguous. The source material was blood, either unsorted or a sorted T cell fraction (not recorded which). CDR3 sequence reads: CASREETQYF. As DNA, the CDR3 is TGTGCCAGCAGAGAAGAGACCCAGTACTTC.